This passage covers 32 T cell receptor beta chains from one sample sequenced in a study of shared clonotypes between healthy human individuals. Sequencing used immunoSEQ multiplex PCR; TCRdb keeps in-frame clones, though not all of them. The table lists under 1,900,000 clones, roughly 98.5% of them singletons. The specimen sequenced was naive CD4+ T cells sorted from blood. Specified subset: CD45RA+ positively selected. Receptor source: a man aged 25-40 years in good health.

The chain uses TRBV18 and TRBJ1-1; D might be TRBD1 (6 bases). This CDR3 spans 15 amino acids. The ends were cut back, 6 bases at V and 1 base at J, with 15 bases in the middle. The germline V gene has CDR1 KGHSH and CDR2 LQKENI. DNA of the CDR3: TGTGCCAGCTCCCTTGGACAGATCTCGAACACTGAAGCTTTCTTT. Protein sequence: CASSLGQISNTEAFF.

With regard to this clone: Other DNA sequences in the sample encode the same CDR3. This sequence joins TRBV11-2 and TRBJ2-5, with unresolved D. Germline-derived CDR1 and CDR2 are SGHAT and FQNNGV. Trimming removed 0 bases from V and 4 bases from J, with 3 bases in between. The CDR3 totals 12 residues. This chain's CDR3 is CASSLDRETQYF. CDR3 DNA: TGTGCCAGCAGCTTAGACCGAGAGACCCAGTACTTC.

The J gene is TRBJ2-5, the V gene TRBV27; 9 positions match TRBD2. Germline CDR1 reads MNHEY; CDR2 reads SMNVEV (reference sequence). Trimming at V came to 5 bases and at J to 5 bases, leaving 3 bases not matched to a gene. The CDR3 extends over 13 amino acids. For the CDR3, the DNA is TGTGCCAGCAGTGGCGGGAGGGCCGAGACCCAGTACTTC. Its translation is CASSGGRAETQYF.

This chain uses TRBV4-1 with TRBJ2-1; 11 bases match TRBD2. Trimming took 4 bases from V and 6 from J; bases not matched to a gene: 2. The CDR3 is 14 residues long. Germline CDR1 MGHRA, CDR2 YSYEKL. CDR3 DNA sequence: TGCGCCAGCAGCCGACTAGCGGGACTCAATGAGCAGTTCTTC. This encodes CASSRLAGLNEQFF.

The gene calls are TRBV18 and TRBJ1-2, with D maybe TRBD1 (5 bases). Trimming took off 3 bases at V and 8 bases at J, with 25 bases between the two ends. This CDR3 spans 17 amino acids. CDR1 is KGHSH and CDR2 is LQKENI in the germline V gene. The CDR3 loop reads CASSPLRDASPGQGYTF. For the CDR3, the DNA is TGTGCCAGCTCACCTCTTCGGGACGCAAGCCCCGGTCAAGGCTACACCTTC.

V gene TRBV25-1 combines with J gene TRBJ2-6; D is unclear. Germline CDR1 reads MGHDK; CDR2 reads SYGVNS. This CDR3 is built from 15 residues. V lost 2 bases to trimming and J lost 0 bases, with 5 bases between them. CDR3: CASSEGASGANVLTF. CDR3 DNA sequence: TGTGCCAGCAGTGAAGGAGCCTCTGGGGCCAACGTCCTGACTTTC.

The rearrangement uses TRBV29-1 and TRBJ2-4, with a tentative D call TRBD2 (5 bases). V shed 7 bases and J shed 0 bases, with 10 bases lying between them. The CDR3 has 13 residues. Germline loops: CDR1 SQVTM, CDR2 ANQGSEA. The DNA of the CDR3 is TGCAGCGCCCGAGGGATAGCCAAAAACATTCAGTACTTC. This encodes CSARGIAKNIQYF.

The V and J genes are TRBV7-2 and TRBJ1-1, with 7 bases lining up with TRBD1. CDR3 size: 15 residues. Germline V lookup: CDR1 SGHTA, CDR2 FQGNSA. The ends lost 6 bases at V and 0 bases at J; junction bases unmatched: 7. CDR3 sequence (DNA): TGTGCCAGCAGTTACCAGACAGGGTTGAACACTGAAGCTTTCTTT. Amino acid sequence: CASSYQTGLNTEAFF.

The chain recombines TRBV19 with TRBJ2-2; D possibly uses TRBD1 or TRBD2 (6 bases each). There are 15 residues in the CDR3. V was shortened by 3 bases and J by 6 bases, with 14 bases between the two germline ends. The V gene's germline CDR1 is LNHDA and CDR2 SQIVND (reference sequence). The CDR3 sequence is CASSIVSGASGELFF. The CDR3 region has the DNA TGTGCCAGTAGTATCGTGTCGGGGGCGTCCGGGGAGCTGTTTTTT.

This clone was observed once. Other nucleotide sequences from this sample produce the same CDR3. This chain links TRBV5-1 with TRBJ1-2, with 7 bases aligning to TRBD1. Per the germline V gene, CDR1 is SGHRS and CDR2 is YFSETQ. The CDR3 sequence is 14 residues long. After removal of 3 bases from V and 2 bases from J, the junction contained 4 bases not matched to a gene. This chain's CDR3 is CASSSGTANYGYTF. The DNA of the CDR3 is TGCGCCAGCAGCTCGGGGACAGCCAACTATGGCTACACCTTC.

The chain uses TRBV2 and TRBJ2-2; 12 bases map to TRBD2. CDR3 length: 20 amino acids. CDR1 and CDR2 from the germline V gene are SNHLY and FYNNEI. V trimming: 3 bases; J trimming: 6 bases; junction bases outside the gene matches: 17. The chain's CDR3 is CASSDRGGLAGRFEAGELFF. CDR3 bases: TGTGCCAGCAGTGATCGCGGGGGACTAGCGGGTAGATTCGAGGCCGGGGAGCTGTTTTTT.

This clone is a singleton in its sample. V is TRBV7-2 and J is TRBJ1-2; 9 bases line up with TRBD1. Per germline, CDR1 SGHTA and CDR2 FQGNSA. The CDR3 consists of 16 residues. After removal of 0 bases from V and 2 bases from J, the junction contained 4 bases not matched to a gene. This CDR3 reads CASSLAGTGTNYGYTF. Written as DNA, the CDR3 is TGTGCCAGCAGCTTAGCGGGGACAGGGACAAACTATGGCTACACCTTC.

The V and J genes are TRBV28 and TRBJ1-1; the D is unclear. This CDR3 comprises 15 residues. V was cut by 5 bases and J by 1 base, with 14 bases left in between. Germline values: CDR1 MDHEN, CDR2 SYDVKM. In DNA, the CDR3 is TGTGCCAGCAGTCTCTTCACTAGAGAGAACACTGAAGCTTTCTTT. Translating it yields CASSLFTRENTEAFF.

The chain recombines TRBV28 with TRBJ1-3; D call uncertain. The germline V gene has CDR1 MDHEN and CDR2 SYDVKM. V lost 3 bases and J 8 bases, leaving 14 bases between the germline ends. The CDR3 extends over 14 amino acids. The CDR3 DNA reads TGTGCCAGCAGTTTTTCCGGACGGGTGGACACCATATATTTT. Amino acid sequence: CASSFSGRVDTIYF.

The chain couples TRBV29-1 to TRBJ1-1; D is possibly TRBD1 (6 bases). The CDR3 sequence is 13 residues long. Germline V gene data show CDR1 as SQVTM and CDR2 as ANQGSEA. The V gene lost 4 bases and the J gene lost 1 base, with 10 bases spanning the gap. CDR3 nucleotide sequence: TGCAGCGTTGTCGGACAGCCGAACACTGAAGCTTTCTTT. Protein sequence: CSVVGQPNTEAFF.

CDR3 protein: CASSPRASTDTQYF. The CDR3 DNA follows: TGTGCCAGCAGCCCCCGTGCTAGCACAGATACGCAGTATTTT. This chain connects TRBV7-9 to TRBJ2-3; no clear D gene. CDR3 size: 14 residues. Deletions cut 5 bases from V and 0 bases from J, with 9 bases between. Germline V gene lookup returns CDR1 SEHNR and CDR2 FQNEAQ (reference sequence). Together with reference TRBV7-9 and TRBJ2-3, the CDR3 gives the full variable domain: DTGVSQNPRHKITKRGQNVTFRCDPISEHNRLYWYRQTLGQGPEFLTYFQNEAQLEKSRLLSDRFSAERPKGSFSTLEIQRTEQGDSAMYLCASSPRASTDTQYFGPGTRLTVL.

This clone occurred once. This sequence joins TRBV7-2 and TRBJ2-1; D ambiguous. Germline CDR1 SGHTA, CDR2 FQGNSA. The V and J ends lost 6 bases and 8 bases respectively, with 14 bases between them. This CDR3 contains 13 residues. The CDR3 DNA sequence: TGTGCCAGCAGTCTACCAAATGCCGATGAGCAGTTCTTC. Translated: CASSLPNADEQFF.

This chain uses TRBV6-1 with TRBJ1-2; TRBD1 might be the D (6 bases). V gave up 10 bases and J gave up 7 bases, with 16 bases separating them. The V gene's germline CDR1 is MNHNS and CDR2 SASEGT. The CDR3 sequence is 12 residues long. The CDR3 loop reads CATQDRSRGYTF. The CDR3 bases are TGTGCCACTCAAGACAGGTCTCGTGGCTACACCTTC.

The V call is TRBV2, the J call TRBJ1-5; 8 bases agree with TRBD1. The trim removed 4 bases at V and 4 bases at J, leaving 3 bases unmatched. CDR1 is SNHLY and CDR2 is FYNNEI in the germline V gene. The CDR3 has 14 amino acids. The CDR3 reads CASSVGQGNQPQHF. The CDR3 DNA follows: TGTGCCAGCAGTGTAGGACAGGGAAATCAGCCCCAGCATTTT.

The chain recombines TRBV18 with TRBJ2-2; weak D call: TRBD1 (6 bases). This CDR3 has 15 residues. Between the trimmed V and J ends, which lost 3 bases and 5 bases, there was a span of 13 bases. CDR1 is KGHSH, CDR2 LQKENI, per germline. CDR3 bases: TGTGCCAGCTCACCCTACAGGGTGGGGACCGGGGAGCTGTTTTTT. Translated: CASSPYRVGTGELFF.

V gene TRBV7-9 combines with J gene TRBJ1-2; D perhaps matches TRBD1 (5 bases). Trimming removed 1 base from V and 6 bases from J, with 15 bases in between. This CDR3 is built from 15 residues. Germline assignment: CDR1 SEHNR and CDR2 FQNEAQ (reference sequence). For the CDR3, the DNA is TGTGCCAGCAGCTTAGTGGGCGGAGTAGGGGATGGCTACACCTTC. Protein product: CASSLVGGVGDGYTF.

The chain carries TRBV28 and TRBJ1-3; D is unclear. CDR1 and CDR2 (germline): MDHEN, SYDVKM. CDR3 size: 12 residues. Trimming stripped 6 bases from V and 4 bases from J, with 7 bases between. For the CDR3, the DNA is TGTGCCAGCAGCGCCGACGGAAACACCATATATTTT. Translating it yields CASSADGNTIYF.

The rearrangement joins TRBV6-1 to TRBJ2-1; 7 bases align to TRBD1. V shed 6 bases, J shed 3 bases, and the junction held 2 bases outside the gene matches. Germline V gene sequence: CDR1 MNHNS, CDR2 SASEGT. This CDR3 spans 13 amino acids. CDR3 nucleotides: TGTGCCAGCAGCAGACAGGGCTACAATGAGCAGTTCTTC. Its translation is CASSRQGYNEQFF.

The chain employs TRBV7-3 and TRBJ2-1; 7 bases are a match to TRBD1. The CDR3 runs 14 residues. Germline values: CDR1 SGHTA, CDR2 FQGTGA. With 1 base clipped from V and 8 bases from J, the junction kept 5 bases outside the gene matches. In nucleotides, the CDR3 is TGTGCCAGCAGCTTAAACAGGGGAGTAGATGAGCAGTTCTTC. This sequence encodes CASSLNRGVDEQFF. Combining the CDR3 with reference TRBV7-3 and TRBJ2-1 gives the whole variable domain GAGVSQTPSNKVTEKGKYVELRCDPISGHTALYWYRQSLGQGPEFLIYFQGTGAADDSGLPNDRFFAVRPEGSVSTLKIQRTERGDSAVYLCASSLNRGVDEQFFGPGTRLTVL.

The CDR3 loop is CASSVLGSRISYNEQFF. CDR3 coding DNA: TGTGCCAGCAGTGTTTTAGGGAGCAGGATATCCTACAATGAGCAGTTCTTC. The rearrangement joins TRBV7-9 to TRBJ2-1, with a tentative D call TRBD2 (5 bases). The CDR3 totals 17 residues. V was trimmed by 6 bases and J by 1 base, leaving 19 bases between them. CDR1 is SEHNR and CDR2 is FQNEAQ in the germline V gene (reference sequence).

The gene calls are TRBV5-6 and TRBJ2-1; no firm D call. Germline CDR1 is SGHDT and CDR2 is YYEEEE. Trimming left V 3 bases short and J 0 bases short, with 10 bases between. The CDR3 loop spans 15 amino acids. The CDR3 sequence is CASSSTTRSYNEQFF. CDR3 sequence (DNA): TGTGCCAGCAGCTCTACTACACGCTCCTACAATGAGCAGTTCTTC.

The chain links TRBV7-3 to TRBJ2-6; D not resolved. This CDR3 is 16 amino acids long. Germline CDR1 SGHTA, CDR2 FQGTGA. The germline V and J ends were trimmed by 2 bases and 0 bases, with 8 bases remaining between them. The CDR3 DNA sequence: TGTGCCAGCAGCTTACAAGGGTCCTCTGGGGCCAACGTCCTGACTTTC. It codes for CASSLQGSSGANVLTF.

The J gene is TRBJ2-3, the V gene TRBV18, with 8 bases lining up with TRBD2. The CDR3 loop spans 16 amino acids. Germline V gene sequence: CDR1 KGHSH, CDR2 LQKENI. The junction had 6 bases not matched to a gene; V was cut back by 3 bases and J by 1 base. The CDR3 DNA reads as TGTGCCAGCTCACCGATCCCAGCGGGAGGCACAGATACGCAGTATTTT. It encodes CASSPIPAGGTDTQYF. The full variable domain, rest sourced from reference TRBV18 and TRBJ2-3, is NAGVMQNPRHLVRRRGQEARLRCSPMKGHSHVYWYRQLPEEGLKFMVYLQKENIIDESGMPKERFSAEFPKEGPSILRIQQVVRGDSAAYFCASSPIPAGGTDTQYFGPGTRLTVL.

The chain couples TRBV5-4 to TRBJ2-7; no clear D gene. There are 15 residues in the CDR3. The V end lost 4 bases, the J end lost 0 bases, and 14 bases lay between the germline ends. Germline CDR1 and CDR2: SGHNT and YYREEE (reference sequence). CDR3 DNA sequence: TGTGCCAGCAGCCCCTTCCAAGGGTCCTCCTACGAGCAGTACTTC. Translation: CASSPFQGSSYEQYF.

The chain carries TRBV5-5 and TRBJ2-3; D is perhaps TRBD2 (5 bases). The CDR3 has 13 residues. Trimming removed 0 bases from V and 5 bases from J, with 7 bases in between. Per germline, CDR1 SGHKS and CDR2 YYEKEE (reference sequence). In nucleotides, the CDR3 is TGTGCCAGCAGCTTGGAACGGGGAGATACGCAGTATTTT. It encodes CASSLERGDTQYF. Variable domain in full (rest from reference TRBV5-5 and TRBJ2-3): DAGVTQSPTHLIKTRGQQVTLRCSPISGHKSVSWYQQVLGQGPQFIFQYYEKEERGRGNFPDRFSARQFPNYSSELNVNALLLGDSALYLCASSLERGDTQYFGPGTRLTVL.

The chain links TRBV27 to TRBJ1-4; tentative D call: TRBD1 (6 bases). The CDR3 has 14 amino acids. Germline V gene sequence: CDR1 MNHEY, CDR2 SMNVEV (reference sequence). V lost 3 bases and J 8 bases, leaving 13 bases between the germline ends. The CDR3 DNA sequence: TGTGCCAGCAGTTTTTCGGGGACAAGCGAAAAACTGTTTTTT. This gives the protein CASSFSGTSEKLFF.

Concerning this clone: Other nucleotide sequences from this sample produce the same CDR3. The chain couples TRBV11-2 to TRBJ2-7; perhaps TRBD2 as D (5 bases). V was trimmed by 6 bases and J by 0 bases, leaving 12 bases between them. Germline CDR1 is SGHAT and CDR2 is FQNNGV. The CDR3 consists of 14 residues. The CDR3 region is CASSRGLLSYEQYF. CDR3 nucleotide sequence: TGTGCCAGCAGTCGCGGACTCCTCTCCTACGAGCAGTACTTC.